These T cell receptor beta chains were read from a single sample in a study of cytomegalovirus exposure and HLA in healthy donors. This table comes from immunoSEQ multiplex PCR, and its TCRdb copy is limited to in-frame clones, with some not included. The sample has 100,000 to 150,000 clones; about 74% are singletons. The sample taken for sequencing was PBMCs. The receptor source for this set is a woman aged 45-65 years in good health and CMV-seropositive. Each CDR3 is given with its conserved first and last residue. A D gene is named only where the DNA matches it firmly. The size field is filled for only some rows; it gives once, few, many or a size class.

j_gene: TRBJ2-2
abundance: few
v_gene: TRBV14
d_gene: -
CDR3aa: CASSVSGAGELFF
CDR3nt: TGTGCCAGCAGCGTTTCAGGGGCCGGGGAGCTGTTTTTT

j_gene: TRBJ1-6
abundance: -
v_gene: TRBV30
d_gene: TRBD1
CDR3aa: CAWSKSRDSRINSPLHF
CDR3nt: TGTGCCTGGAGTAAATCGAGGGACAGCCGAATCAATTCACCCCTCCACTTT

j_gene: TRBJ2-1
abundance: -
v_gene: TRBV18
d_gene: -
CDR3aa: CASSPGTSYNEQFF
CDR3nt: TGTGCCAGCTCACCAGGGACATCATACAATGAGCAGTTCTTC

j_gene: TRBJ2-1
abundance: once
v_gene: TRBV19
d_gene: TRBD2
CDR3aa: CASSIAGGEPSYNEQFF
CDR3nt: TGTGCCAGTAGTATCGCCGGGGGGGAACCCTCCTACAATGAGCAGTTCTTC

j_gene: TRBJ1-1
abundance: -
v_gene: TRBV10-3
d_gene: -
CDR3aa: CAISESNRGTEAFF
CDR3nt: TGTGCCATCAGTGAGTCAAATCGGGGCACTGAAGCTTTCTTT

j_gene: TRBJ2-4
abundance: -
v_gene: TRBV6-1
d_gene: -
CDR3aa: CASAPGTAGDIQYF
CDR3nt: TGTGCCAGCGCCCCCGGGACAGCGGGGGACATTCAGTACTTC

j_gene: TRBJ2-7
abundance: -
v_gene: TRBV5-4
d_gene: -
CDR3aa: CASSLRGGSYEQYF
CDR3nt: TGTGCCAGCAGCTTGAGAGGGGGCTCCTACGAGCAGTACTTC

j_gene: TRBJ2-1
abundance: few
v_gene: TRBV5-1
d_gene: TRBD1
CDR3aa: CASSSLSPAGTGVGEQFF
CDR3nt: TGCGCCAGCAGCTCCCTATCCCCAGCCGGGACAGGGGTCGGTGAGCAGTTCTTC

j_gene: TRBJ1-4
abundance: -
v_gene: TRBV2
d_gene: TRBD1
CDR3aa: CASEKPGQSIRPHEKLFF
CDR3nt: TGTGCCAGCGAAAAACCGGGACAGTCAATAAGGCCACATGAAAAACTGTTTTTT

j_gene: TRBJ1-4
abundance: -
v_gene: TRBV6-1
d_gene: TRBD1
CDR3aa: CASSETGVWNEKLFF
CDR3nt: TGTGCCAGCAGCGAAACAGGGGTCTGGAATGAAAAACTGTTTTTT

j_gene: TRBJ1-2
abundance: -
v_gene: TRBV19
d_gene: -
CDR3aa: CASSIGKPTGSYGYTF
CDR3nt: TGTGCCAGTAGTATCGGAAAACCAACAGGAAGCTATGGCTACACCTTC

j_gene: TRBJ1-1
abundance: -
v_gene: TRBV11-2
d_gene: -
CDR3aa: CASSPGLTTEAFF
CDR3nt: TGTGCCAGCAGCCCGGGTTTGACCACTGAAGCTTTCTTT

j_gene: TRBJ2-2
abundance: -
v_gene: TRBV19
d_gene: -
CDR3aa: CASSIVQGGSRTGELFF
CDR3nt: TGTGCCAGTAGTATAGTTCAGGGGGGAAGTCGCACCGGGGAGCTGTTTTTT

j_gene: TRBJ2-2
abundance: -
v_gene: TRBV9
d_gene: -
CDR3aa: CASNRLMTGNTGELFF
CDR3nt: TGTGCCAGCAACCGGCTCATGACAGGCAACACCGGGGAGCTGTTTTTT

j_gene: TRBJ1-5
abundance: once
v_gene: TRBV10-1
d_gene: -
CDR3aa: CASVDGAGDNQPQHF
CDR3nt: TGCGCCAGCGTCGACGGGGCAGGGGACAATCAGCCCCAGCATTTT

j_gene: TRBJ2-1
abundance: few
v_gene: TRBV7-9
d_gene: -
CDR3aa: CASSSQPLHSNEQFF
CDR3nt: TGTGCCAGCAGCTCCCAGCCTTTGCACAGCAATGAGCAGTTCTTC

j_gene: TRBJ2-1
abundance: -
v_gene: TRBV28
d_gene: TRBD2
CDR3aa: CASSRGGDYNEQFF
CDR3nt: TGTGCCAGCAGCCGCGGGGGGGACTACAATGAGCAGTTCTTC

j_gene: TRBJ1-5
abundance: -
v_gene: TRBV7-8
d_gene: TRBD1
CDR3aa: CASSLSGTGNNRNQPQHF
CDR3nt: TGTGCCAGCAGCCTGTCCGGGACAGGGAATAATCGGAATCAGCCCCAGCATTTT

j_gene: TRBJ1-3
abundance: -
v_gene: TRBV7-8
d_gene: TRBD1
CDR3aa: CASSFGTGRGGNTIYF
CDR3nt: TGTGCCAGCAGCTTCGGGACAGGGCGGGGAGGAAACACCATATATTTT

j_gene: TRBJ2-1
abundance: -
v_gene: TRBV9
d_gene: TRBD2
CDR3aa: CASSVGSGTRKYNEQFF
CDR3nt: TGTGCCAGCAGCGTAGGGTCCGGGACTAGAAAATACAATGAGCAGTTCTTC

j_gene: TRBJ1-4
abundance: -
v_gene: TRBV25-1
d_gene: -
CDR3aa: CASSDPAMTNEKLFF
CDR3nt: TGTGCCAGCAGTGATCCCGCTATGACTAATGAAAAACTGTTTTTT

j_gene: TRBJ1-4
abundance: -
v_gene: TRBV29-1
d_gene: -
CDR3aa: CSVEPDAGKLFF
CDR3nt: TGCAGCGTTGAACCCGACGCGGGGAAACTGTTTTTT

j_gene: TRBJ1-2
abundance: -
v_gene: TRBV21-1
d_gene: -
CDR3aa: CASSAGGGRGLVNGYTF
CDR3nt: TGTGCCAGCAGCGCGGGGGGGGGCAGGGGGCTGGTAAATGGCTACACCTTC

j_gene: TRBJ1-2
abundance: once
v_gene: TRBV19
d_gene: TRBD1
CDR3aa: CASSMRSGTGFYYGYTF
CDR3nt: TGTGCCAGTAGTATGAGGTCGGGGACAGGGTTTTACTATGGCTACACCTTC

j_gene: TRBJ2-5
abundance: -
v_gene: TRBV4-1
d_gene: -
CDR3aa: CASSQRTGRQETQYF
CDR3nt: TGCGCCAGCAGCCAACGTACCGGTCGCCAAGAGACCCAGTACTTC

j_gene: TRBJ2-7
abundance: -
v_gene: TRBV4-3
d_gene: -
CDR3aa: CASSRGIRDSNEQYF
CDR3nt: TGCGCCAGCAGCAGAGGCATCCGGGACTCGAACGAGCAGTACTTC

j_gene: TRBJ2-7
abundance: once
v_gene: TRBV16
d_gene: TRBD1
CDR3aa: CASSRYRQGNRAYEQYF
CDR3nt: TGTGCCAGCAGCCGATATAGACAGGGAAACAGAGCCTACGAGCAGTACTTC

j_gene: TRBJ2-7
abundance: -
v_gene: TRBV18
d_gene: -
CDR3aa: CASSRNRDTSYEQYF
CDR3nt: TGTGCCAGCTCACGAAACAGGGATACCTCCTACGAGCAGTACTTC

j_gene: TRBJ2-2
abundance: -
v_gene: TRBV2
d_gene: TRBD1
CDR3aa: CASSLRGHDGELFF
CDR3nt: TGTGCCAGCAGTCTCAGGGGGCATGACGGGGAGCTGTTTTTT

j_gene: TRBJ1-2
abundance: -
v_gene: TRBV21-1
d_gene: -
CDR3aa: CASSKGGDRGSYGYTF
CDR3nt: TGTGCCAGCAGCAAAGGCGGGGACAGGGGCTCATATGGCTACACCTTC

j_gene: TRBJ2-7
abundance: -
v_gene: TRBV27
d_gene: -
CDR3aa: CASSWQGSYEQYF
CDR3nt: TGTGCCAGCAGTTGGCAGGGCTCCTACGAGCAGTACTTC

j_gene: TRBJ2-1
abundance: -
v_gene: TRBV19
d_gene: -
CDR3aa: CASSTNIPGDKQFF
CDR3nt: TGTGCCAGTAGTACAAATATCCCCGGGGATAAGCAGTTCTTC

j_gene: TRBJ2-3
abundance: -
v_gene: TRBV6-5
d_gene: -
CDR3aa: CASSYSRAGDTQYF
CDR3nt: TGTGCCAGCAGTTACTCGAGAGCGGGAGATACGCAGTATTTT

j_gene: TRBJ2-5
abundance: -
v_gene: TRBV30
d_gene: -
CDR3aa: CAWSQETQYF
CDR3nt: TGTGCCTGGTCACAAGAGACCCAGTACTTC

j_gene: TRBJ1-5
abundance: -
v_gene: TRBV2
d_gene: TRBD1
CDR3aa: CASSPGQGANQPQHF
CDR3nt: TGTGCCAGCAGTCCCGGACAGGGAGCGAATCAGCCCCAGCATTTT

j_gene: TRBJ1-1
abundance: many
v_gene: TRBV11-2
d_gene: -
CDR3aa: CASSLEFGRKRTEAFF
CDR3nt: TGTGCCAGCAGCTTAGAGTTCGGCAGAAAGCGCACTGAAGCTTTCTTT

j_gene: TRBJ1-2
abundance: -
v_gene: TRBV28
d_gene: -
CDR3aa: CASRHSGYTF
CDR3nt: TGTGCCAGCAGGCACAGCGGCTACACCTTC

j_gene: TRBJ1-1
abundance: -
v_gene: TRBV27
d_gene: -
CDR3aa: CASKGSRLGATEAFF
CDR3nt: TGTGCCAGCAAAGGGTCCCGCTTAGGGGCAACTGAAGCTTTCTTT

j_gene: TRBJ1-6
abundance: -
v_gene: TRBV11-3
d_gene: TRBD1
CDR3aa: CASRTGGSGSPLHF
CDR3nt: TGTGCCAGCAGAACAGGGGGCTCGGGGTCACCCCTCCACTTT

j_gene: TRBJ2-3
abundance: once
v_gene: TRBV9
d_gene: -
CDR3aa: CASSVRGGTDTQYF
CDR3nt: TGTGCCAGCAGCGTACGCGGGGGCACAGATACGCAGTATTTT

j_gene: TRBJ2-1
abundance: -
v_gene: TRBV29-1
d_gene: TRBD1
CDR3aa: CSVGGGEAAEQFF
CDR3nt: TGCAGCGTTGGAGGGGGCGAAGCTGCTGAGCAGTTCTTC

j_gene: TRBJ1-5
abundance: -
v_gene: TRBV4-1
d_gene: -
CDR3aa: CASSSRVGSNQPQHF
CDR3nt: TGCGCCAGCAGTAGCAGGGTGGGTAGCAATCAGCCCCAGCATTTT

j_gene: TRBJ2-5
abundance: -
v_gene: TRBV11-3
d_gene: TRBD2
CDR3aa: CASSSPPAGEQETQYF
CDR3nt: TGTGCCAGCAGCTCCCCCCCAGCGGGGGAGCAAGAGACCCAGTACTTC

j_gene: TRBJ1-4
abundance: -
v_gene: TRBV14
d_gene: TRBD1
CDR3aa: CASSQDRGRIANEKLFF
CDR3nt: TGTGCCAGCAGCCAGGACAGGGGAAGGATAGCTAATGAAAAACTGTTTTTT

j_gene: TRBJ2-5
abundance: -
v_gene: TRBV2
d_gene: TRBD2
CDR3aa: CASSEEPGLAGVETQYF
CDR3nt: TGTGCCAGCAGTGAAGAGCCGGGACTAGCGGGAGTAGAGACCCAGTACTTC

j_gene: TRBJ2-5
abundance: -
v_gene: TRBV7-7
d_gene: -
CDR3aa: CASSFAGSNEETQYF
CDR3nt: TGTGCCAGCAGCTTTGCTGGCTCGAACGAAGAGACCCAGTACTTC

j_gene: TRBJ1-1
abundance: -
v_gene: TRBV11-1
d_gene: -
CDR3aa: CASSLDARTEAFF
CDR3nt: TGTGCCAGCAGCTTAGACGCTCGGACTGAAGCTTTCTTT

j_gene: TRBJ2-3
abundance: -
v_gene: TRBV5-1
d_gene: -
CDR3aa: CASSLAGDTWDTQYF
CDR3nt: TGCGCCAGCAGCTTGGCCGGTGATACCTGGGATACGCAGTATTTT

j_gene: TRBJ1-2
abundance: few
v_gene: TRBV7-3
d_gene: TRBD1
CDR3aa: CASSSGQGYGYTF
CDR3nt: TGTGCCAGCAGCTCAGGACAGGGGTATGGCTACACCTTC

j_gene: TRBJ2-3
abundance: -
v_gene: TRBV7-9
d_gene: -
CDR3aa: CASSLTSPHDTQYF
CDR3nt: TGTGCCAGCAGCCTGACTAGTCCCCATGATACGCAGTATTTT

j_gene: TRBJ2-5
abundance: -
v_gene: TRBV6-6
d_gene: TRBD2
CDR3aa: CASSYGAGGRETQYF
CDR3nt: TGTGCCAGCAGTTACGGGGCGGGGGGGCGGGAGACCCAGTACTTC

j_gene: TRBJ2-6
abundance: -
v_gene: TRBV19
d_gene: -
CDR3aa: CASSIRWGPTGANVLTF
CDR3nt: TGTGCCAGTAGTATAAGGTGGGGGCCTACTGGGGCCAACGTCCTGACTTTC

j_gene: TRBJ2-7
abundance: few
v_gene: TRBV9
d_gene: -
CDR3aa: CASTEQYF
CDR3nt: TGTGCCAGCACGGAGCAGTACTTC

j_gene: TRBJ2-1
abundance: -
v_gene: TRBV15
d_gene: -
CDR3aa: CATSRDISWSSYNEQFF
CDR3nt: TGTGCCACCAGCAGAGACATCTCTTGGAGCTCCTACAATGAGCAGTTCTTC